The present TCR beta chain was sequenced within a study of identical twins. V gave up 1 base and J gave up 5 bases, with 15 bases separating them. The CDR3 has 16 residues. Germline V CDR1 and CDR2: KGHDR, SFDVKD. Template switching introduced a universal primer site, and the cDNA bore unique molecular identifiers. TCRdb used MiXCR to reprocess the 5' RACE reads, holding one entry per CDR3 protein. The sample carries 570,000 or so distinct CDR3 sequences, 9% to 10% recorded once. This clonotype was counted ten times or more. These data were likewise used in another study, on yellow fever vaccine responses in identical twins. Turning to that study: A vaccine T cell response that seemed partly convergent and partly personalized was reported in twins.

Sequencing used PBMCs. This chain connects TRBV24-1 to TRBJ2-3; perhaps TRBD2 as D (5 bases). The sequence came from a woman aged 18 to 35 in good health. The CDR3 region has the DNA TGTGCCACCAGTGATTTCGGGGAACCCGACGGAGATACGCAGTATTTT. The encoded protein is CATSDFGEPDGDTQYF.